Each of the 26 T cell receptor beta chains below was sequenced from the same sample in a study of neoadjuvant anti-PD-1 for oral cavity cancer. Produced via immunoSEQ multiplex PCR; TCRdb's table is partial and in-frame only. The sample carries approximately 15,000 clones, roughly 65% recorded once. The starting material was PBMCs, obtained before nivolumab (anti-PD-1) treatment. The source is a person aged 35 to 85 with oral cavity squamous cell carcinoma.

J is TRBJ2-7 and V is TRBV9; 9 positions agree with TRBD1. The CDR3 is 15 residues long. Germline trimming cut 0 bases from V and 3 bases from J; bases unmatched to any gene: 4. The germline CDR1 and CDR2 sequences are SGDLS and YYNGEE. CDR3 sequence reads: CASSVGGTGFYEQYF. In DNA, the CDR3 is TGTGCCAGCAGCGTAGGAGGGACAGGGTTCTACGAGCAGTACTTC.

The V gene is TRBV6-6, the J gene TRBJ2-7; 7 bases fit TRBD1. This CDR3 is 15 amino acids long. Trimming took 4 bases from V and 2 from J; bases not matched to a gene: 8. CDR1 is MNHNY and CDR2 is SVGAGI in the germline V gene (reference sequence). The CDR3: CASSFRDSFTYEQYF. For the CDR3, the DNA is TGTGCCAGCAGTTTTCGGGACAGCTTTACCTACGAGCAGTACTTC.

V usage is TRBV7-9 and J usage is TRBJ1-5; D is ambiguous. V was trimmed by 1 base and J by 0 bases, leaving 10 bases between them. CDR1 is SEHNR, CDR2 FQNEAQ, per germline (reference sequence). CDR3 length: 16 amino acids. DNA for the CDR3: TGTGCCAGCAGCTTAGAGGTAGGCGGTAGCAATCAGCCCCAGCATTTT. The encoded protein is CASSLEVGGSNQPQHF.

The V gene is TRBV6-5, the J gene TRBJ1-5; tentatively, D is TRBD1 (5 bases). This CDR3 spans 14 amino acids. Deletions cut 6 bases from V and 4 bases from J, with 13 bases between. Germline CDR1 is MNHEY and CDR2 is SVGAGI. CDR3 DNA: TGTGCCAGCAGAGGGACTGCTCTGAATCAGCCCCAGCATTTT. Amino acids: CASRGTALNQPQHF.

The V and J genes are TRBV9 and TRBJ1-6, with a weak D call TRBD1 (5 bases). Germline V gene data show CDR1 as SGDLS and CDR2 as YYNGEE. Trimming removed 0 bases at V and 0 bases at J, with 22 bases between. The CDR3 has 21 residues. Here the CDR3 DNA reads TGTGCCAGCAGCGTAGTGGGAGGTAGGGGCCGACCCAGCTCCTATAATTCACCCCTCCACTTT. It codes for CASSVVGGRGRPSSYNSPLHF.

This clone occurred a few times. This rearrangement joins TRBV10-3 to TRBJ2-3, with 12 bases identical to TRBD1. Germline assignment: CDR1 ENHRY and CDR2 SYGVKD. This CDR3 is built from 18 residues. Trimming cost V 4 bases and J 3 bases; bases outside gene matches: 11. The CDR3 DNA sequence: TGTGCCATCAGTGGGGGACAGGGGGCGGAAAGTAGGACAGATACGCAGTATTTT. It codes for CAISGGQGAESRTDTQYF.

This clone has just a few counts. CDR3 bases: TGTGCCAGCAGCCGGACAGAGAATGAGCAGTTCTTC. The encoded protein is CASSRTENEQFF. The chain couples TRBV5-4 to TRBJ2-1; D possibly corresponds to TRBD1 (6 bases). The CDR3 runs 12 residues. V was clipped by 4 bases and J by 7 bases, with 9 bases between them. Germline values: CDR1 SGHNT, CDR2 YYREEE (reference sequence).

The CDR3 reads CASSRDRGNTEAFF. CDR3 coding DNA: TGCGCCAGCAGCCGGGACAGGGGGAACACTGAAGCTTTCTTT. This chain joins TRBV5-1 and TRBJ1-1; 10 nucleotides agree with TRBD1. Germline V gene lookup returns CDR1 SGHRS and CDR2 YFSETQ. CDR3 length: 14 amino acids. V lost 4 bases to trimming and J lost 1 base; unmatched junction nucleotides: 1.

The CDR3 DNA reads as TGTGCCAGCAGTCAAGATCGCCCCTATAATTCACCCCTCCACTTT. It encodes CASSQDRPYNSPLHF. This chain uses TRBV2 with TRBJ1-6; D not certain. The CDR3 has 15 residues. V was cut by 5 bases and J by 2 bases, with 10 bases left in between. Germline CDR1 SNHLY, CDR2 FYNNEI.

The chain combines TRBV19 with TRBJ2-7; D call uncertain. V was pared by 5 bases and J by 7 bases, with 12 bases between. This CDR3 spans 12 amino acids. The germline V gene has CDR1 LNHDA and CDR2 SQIVND (reference sequence). The CDR3 sequence: CASSGSQLEQYF. The CDR3, as DNA: TGTGCCAGTAGTGGTTCACAGCTAGAGCAGTACTTC.

The table lists this clone with a few counts. The chain employs TRBV7-2 and TRBJ1-5; D gene ambiguous. This CDR3 contains 12 residues. Germline V CDR1 and CDR2: SGHTA, FQGNSA. The V end lost 3 bases, the J end lost 3 bases, and 3 bases lay between the germline ends. CDR3 residues: CASSFFNQPQHF. CDR3 DNA: TGTGCCAGCAGCTTTTTCAATCAGCCCCAGCATTTT. Supplemented by reference TRBV7-2 and TRBJ1-5, the full variable domain reads GAGVSQSPSNKVTEKGKDVELRCDPISGHTALYWYRQSLGQGLEFLIYFQGNSAPDKSGLPSDRFSAERTGGSVSTLTIQRTQQEDSAVYLCASSFFNQPQHFGDGTRLSIL.

This chain links TRBV5-6 with TRBJ2-5; 11 bases fit TRBD2. CDR3 length: 15 residues. V shed 4 bases and J 5 bases; nucleotides not matched to a gene: 7. Germline CDR1 and CDR2: SGHDT and YYEEEE. As DNA, the CDR3 is TGTGCCAGCAGCAGGGCCACTAGCGGGAGTGAGACCCAGTACTTC. This gives the protein CASSRATSGSETQYF.

This chain connects TRBV5-1 to TRBJ2-2; TRBD2 is a possible D gene (5 bases). Germline V gives CDR1 SGHRS, CDR2 YFSETQ. The V gene lost 4 bases and the J gene lost 5 bases, with 12 bases spanning the gap. The CDR3 consists of 14 residues. CDR3 sequence: CASSSLAHTGELFF. CDR3 in DNA: TGCGCCAGCAGCAGCTTAGCGCATACCGGGGAGCTGTTTTTT.

The V gene is TRBV19, the J gene TRBJ1-1, with 7 bases fitting TRBD1. The germline V gene encodes CDR1 LNHDA and CDR2 SQIVND (reference sequence). Trimming cost V 10 bases and J 11 bases; bases outside gene matches: 10. CDR3 size: 11 residues. This CDR3 is CAISRGQQAFF. As DNA, the CDR3 is TGTGCCATCTCGAGGGGGCAGCAGGCTTTCTTT.

The chain employs TRBV18 and TRBJ1-1; D unresolved. Germline CDR1 and CDR2: KGHSH and LQKENI. With 0 bases removed from V and 4 bases from J, the gap between germline ends came to 15 bases. The CDR3 length is 16 residues. CDR3 nucleotide sequence: TGTGCCAGCTCACCACCCTATACTCAGGTCGGCACTGAAGCTTTCTTT. Protein: CASSPPYTQVGTEAFF.

On this clone: Mismatch with germline at one junction end may stem from a read error. The CDR3 here is CASSEGLGGVETQYF. The CDR3 DNA reads TGTGCCAGCAGCGAAGGTTTAGGGGGGGTAGAGACCCAGTACTTC. The J gene is TRBJ2-5, the V gene TRBV2, with D possibly TRBD2 on 7 matching bases. The CDR3 spans 15 residues. Germline V CDR1 and CDR2: SNHLY, FYNNEI.

This clone occurred a few times. The chain employs TRBV5-1 and TRBJ2-2; 8 bases agree with TRBD1. After removal of 6 bases from V and 0 bases from J, the junction contained 7 bases not matched to a gene. The CDR3 runs 16 residues. Germline V gene sequence: CDR1 SGHRS, CDR2 YFSETQ. CDR3 sequence: CASNPGQGANTGELFF. The CDR3 DNA follows: TGCGCCAGCAACCCAGGACAGGGCGCGAACACCGGGGAGCTGTTTTTT.

This rearrangement joins TRBV6-1 to TRBJ1-5; TRBD1 agrees at 7 bases. Germline-derived CDR1 and CDR2 are MNHNS and SASEGT. V lost 4 bases and J lost 4; bases outside the gene matches: 1. CDR3 size: 13 residues. The CDR3 region has the DNA TGTGCCAGCAGTGCCAGGGGGAATCAGCCCCAGCATTTT. It is translated as CASSARGNQPQHF.

The rearrangement uses TRBV5-4 and TRBJ2-7; possibly TRBD1 for D (6 bases). V was shortened by 0 bases and J by 2 bases, with 12 bases between the two germline ends. Per the germline V gene, CDR1 is SGHNT and CDR2 is YYREEE (reference sequence). This CDR3 has 15 residues. This CDR3 reads CASSLGGHTAYEQYF. The CDR3 coding sequence is TGTGCCAGCAGCTTGGGGGGACATACCGCCTACGAGCAGTACTTC.

The genes are TRBV5-6 and TRBJ2-7; 12 nucleotides line up with TRBD1. CDR3 length: 15 residues. V was pared by 3 bases and J by 3 bases, with 4 bases of the junction left unmatched. Germline V gene data show CDR1 as SGHDT and CDR2 as YYEEEE. The CDR3 region has the DNA TGTGCCAGCAGCTCCCGGGACAGGGGGCTCTACGAGCAGTACTTC. This encodes CASSSRDRGLYEQYF.

The V gene is TRBV30, the J gene TRBJ1-1, with TRBD1 matching 7 bases. The germline V gene encodes CDR1 GTSNPN and CDR2 SVGIG (reference sequence). The CDR3 contains 13 residues. Unmatched junction bases numbered 8, after V lost 5 bases and J lost 5 bases. CDR3 sequence reads: CAWRGRGRTEAFF. The DNA for the CDR3 is TGTGCCTGGCGAGGCAGGGGGAGAACTGAAGCTTTCTTT.

This sequence joins TRBV11-2 and TRBJ2-2, with D possibly matching TRBD2 (5 bases). The CDR3 loop spans 16 amino acids. Germline-derived CDR1 and CDR2 are SGHAT and FQNNGV. The ends were cut back, 5 bases at V and 0 bases at J, with 13 bases in the middle. The CDR3: CASSLGGFANTGELFF. CDR3 sequence (DNA): TGTGCCAGCAGCCTGGGCGGGTTCGCGAACACCGGGGAGCTGTTTTTT.

CDR3 in amino acids: CASSITTGPYEQYF. CDR3 in DNA: TGTGCCAGTAGTATAACAACAGGGCCCTACGAGCAGTACTTC. The rearrangement links TRBV19 to TRBJ2-7, with D perhaps matching TRBD1 (6 bases). This CDR3 spans 14 amino acids. The germline V gene encodes CDR1 LNHDA and CDR2 SQIVND (reference sequence). Trimming cost V 2 bases and J 2 bases, with 10 bases left between them.

Only a few counts were recorded for this clone. The chain joins TRBV27 to TRBJ2-7; TRBD1 aligns across 8 bases. V shed 1 base and J 3 bases; nucleotides not matched to a gene: 5. The germline CDR1 and CDR2 sequences are MNHEY and SMNVEV (reference sequence). The length of the CDR3 is 15 residues. CDR3 nucleotide sequence: TGTGCCAGCAGTTTATGGGCAGGGGGCGTCTACGAGCAGTACTTC. Its protein is CASSLWAGGVYEQYF.

This clone was seen a few times. The genes are TRBV7-6 and TRBJ2-2; D unclear. The CDR3 loop spans 13 amino acids. V dropped 3 bases and J dropped 2 bases, with 4 bases sitting between them. Germline CDR1 reads SGHVS; CDR2 reads FNYEAQ. CDR3 region: CASSFSNTGELFF. The CDR3 DNA is TGTGCCAGCAGCTTTAGCAACACCGGGGAGCTGTTTTTT.

Here the CDR3 DNA reads TGCGCCAGTACCCCCGGCAGTTCAAACACTGAAGCTTTCTTT. Translating it yields CASTPGSSNTEAFF. V usage is TRBV5-1 and J usage is TRBJ1-1; D ambiguous. V shed 8 bases and J shed 2 bases, with 16 bases lying between them. The CDR3 sequence is 14 residues long. Germline loops: CDR1 SGHRS, CDR2 YFSETQ.